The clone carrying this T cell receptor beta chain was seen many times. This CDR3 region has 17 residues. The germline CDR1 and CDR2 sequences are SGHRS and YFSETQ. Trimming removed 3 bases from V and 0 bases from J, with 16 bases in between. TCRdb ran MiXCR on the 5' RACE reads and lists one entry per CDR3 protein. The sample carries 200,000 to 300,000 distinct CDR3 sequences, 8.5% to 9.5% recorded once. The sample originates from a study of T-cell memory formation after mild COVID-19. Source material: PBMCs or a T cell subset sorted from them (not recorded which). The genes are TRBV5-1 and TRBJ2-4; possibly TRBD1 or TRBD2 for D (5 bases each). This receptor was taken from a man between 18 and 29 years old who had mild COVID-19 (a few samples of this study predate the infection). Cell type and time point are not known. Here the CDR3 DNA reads TGCGCCAGCAGCTCGGGGCCGACAGTTCTAGCCAAAAACATTCAGTACTTC. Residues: CASSSGPTVLAKNIQYF.